Shown below are 9 T cell receptor beta chains from a single sample sequenced in a study of identical twins (dated by TCRdb to about 2016). The method behind the library was 5' RACE. Sequencing took place on an Illumina HiSeq 2000. TCRdb passed the public sequencing reads through fastp at Q25 and MiXCR, retaining productive beta sequences. Here each entry gathers all rows of one CDR3 protein and keeps the most common genes and DNA. This sample gives more than 1.5 million distinct CDR3 sequences in total; 25% to 35% of them show up just once. The ten top clones hold over 0.25% of the sample. The sequenced material came from cord blood. The receptors originated from a newborn girl in good health.

This chain uses TRBV7-9 with TRBJ2-1, with 10 bases that match TRBD2. Gene TRBJ2-7 matches the end of the DNA better, so the J call may be wrong. The germline V gene encodes CDR1 SEHNR and CDR2 FQNEAQ (reference sequence). This CDR3 is built from 18 residues. This CDR3 is CASSLEASGGTSYNEQYF. CDR3 DNA sequence: TGTGCCAGCAGCTTAGAGGCTAGCGGGGGCACTTCCTACAATGAGCAGTACTTC.

V usage is TRBV5-1 and J usage is TRBJ2-3; 11 bases match TRBD2. Germline-derived CDR1 and CDR2 are SGHRS and YFSETQ. The V gene end was trimmed by 2 bases and the J gene end by 4 bases; junction bases not matched to a gene: 6. The CDR3 sequence is 16 residues long. The CDR3 DNA sequence: TGCGCCAGCAGCTTACTAGCGGGAGTCGGGCCAGATACGCAGTATTTT. Translating gives CASSLLAGVGPDTQYF.

In this sample, this clonotype turned up a few times. This chain's CDR3 is CSAARASTDTQYF. Here the CDR3 DNA reads TGCAGCGCCGCACGCGCTAGCACAGATACGCAGTATTTT. The chain employs TRBV29-1 and TRBJ2-3; D ambiguous. This CDR3 has 13 amino acids. The V gene's germline CDR1 is SQVTM and CDR2 ANQGSEA. V was trimmed by 7 bases and J by 0 bases, leaving 11 bases between them.

V gene TRBV10-3 combines with J gene TRBJ2-2; D gene uncertain. V shed 4 bases and J shed 3 bases, with 3 bases lying between them. CDR1 and CDR2 (germline): ENHRY, SYGVKD. The length of the CDR3 is 12 residues. DNA for the CDR3: TGTGCCATCAGTGGACACACCGGGGAGCTGTTTTTT. Translation gives CAISGHTGELFF.

This clonotype appeared many times. The chain recombines TRBV3-1 with TRBJ2-7; 9 positions agree with TRBD2. V lost 1 base to trimming and J lost 0 bases; unmatched junction nucleotides: 10. CDR1 and CDR2 (germline): LGHDT, YNNKEL (reference sequence). The CDR3 extends over 18 amino acids. CDR3 residues: CASSQGLTSGRSSYEQYF. The CDR3 DNA is TGTGCCAGCAGCCAAGGTTTGACTAGCGGAAGGAGCTCCTACGAGCAGTACTTC.

This clonotype was observed a few times. The chain recombines TRBV5-1 with TRBJ1-2; D unresolved. V lost 0 bases to trimming and J lost 4 bases, with 10 bases between them. Per the germline V gene, CDR1 is SGHRS and CDR2 is YFSETQ. CDR3 length equals 14 residues. CDR3 DNA sequence: TGCGCCAGCAGCTTGGATCTCGGCGGCTATGGCTACACCTTC. This codes for CASSLDLGGYGYTF.

In its sample, this clonotype was seen a few times. CDR3 in amino acids: CASSQSLAVLNEQFF. The CDR3 region has the DNA TGTGCCAGCAGCCAATCGCTAGCGGTTCTCAATGAGCAGTTCTTC. The chain uses TRBV3-1 and TRBJ2-1; 7 bases are a match to TRBD2. CDR1 LGHDT and CDR2 YNNKEL come from the germline V gene (reference sequence). V dropped 2 bases and J dropped 6; count of bases not matched to a gene: 7. The CDR3 is 15 residues long.

CDR3 sequence reads: CSASHVGATEAFF. In nucleotides, the CDR3 is TGCAGTGCTAGCCATGTGGGGGCCACTGAAGCTTTCTTT. The chain carries TRBV20-1 and TRBJ1-1; D perhaps matches TRBD1 (6 bases). The CDR3 length is 13 residues. CDR1 and CDR2 (germline): DFQATT, SNEGSKA (reference sequence). V was clipped by 3 bases and J by 4 bases, with 12 bases between them.

The rearrangement links TRBV6-5 to TRBJ1-4; maybe TRBD1 (5 bases). Looked up from germline, CDR1 is MNHEY and CDR2 is SVGAGI. V lost 1 base, J lost 7 bases, and 13 bases lay in between. CDR3 size: 15 residues. Here the CDR3 DNA reads TGTGCCAGCAGTTACTTGGGGGGAGGAGGTGAAAAACTGTTTTTT. Translated: CASSYLGGGGEKLFF.